This is a list of T cell receptor beta chains from one sample in a study of response to subunit inactivated influenza vaccine. TCRdb reprocessed the RT-PCR reads with MiXCR, giving one entry per CDR3 protein. The sample lists around 570,000 distinct CDR3 sequences, approximately 10% seen once, with roughly 11% in the top ten. The data were also submitted as part of a second study, on T cells expressing NK-cell markers.

Sequenced here: PBMCs from blood, sampled on the day of vaccination. The source of these receptors is a man between 50 and 59 years old who received an inactivated influenza vaccine. Both conserved end residues are part of each CDR3. A D gene is named only where the DNA matches it firmly. Size is omitted from some rows. Given values are once, few, many or a class for expanded clones.

clone size: .; J gene: TRBJ1-2; V gene: TRBV12-3/TRBV12-4; D gene: .; CDR3 DNA: TGTGCCAGCAGTTTCGGGGCGGACTATGGCTACACCTTC; CDR3 protein: CASSFGADYGYTF
clone size: few; J gene: TRBJ2-1; V gene: TRBV12-3/TRBV12-4; D gene: TRBD2; CDR3 DNA: TGTGCCAGCAGTTTTACGGGGCAACTAGCGGGAGGGTCAAATGAGCAGTTCTTC; CDR3 protein: CASSFTGQLAGGSNEQFF
clone size: many; J gene: TRBJ2-2; V gene: TRBV4-2; D gene: .; CDR3 DNA: TGTGCCAGCAGCCAAGCAATGAACACCGGGGAGCTGTTTTTT; CDR3 protein: CASSQAMNTGELFF
clone size: .; J gene: TRBJ2-7; V gene: TRBV10-3; D gene: .; CDR3 DNA: TGTGCCACCGTCGCTCTAAACGAGCAGTACTTC; CDR3 protein: CATVALNEQYF
clone size: .; J gene: TRBJ1-2; V gene: TRBV5-1; D gene: TRBD1; CDR3 DNA: TGCGCCAGCTGCCCGCAGGGGGCCGAGGGCTACACCTTC; CDR3 protein: CASCPQGAEGYTF
clone size: .; J gene: TRBJ1-2; V gene: TRBV4-3; D gene: .; CDR3 DNA: TGCGCCAGCAGCCGAGAAGAAGGGGCGGTCTATGGCTACACCTTC; CDR3 protein: CASSREEGAVYGYTF
clone size: few; J gene: TRBJ2-3; V gene: TRBV28; D gene: TRBD2; CDR3 DNA: TGTGCCAGCAGTTGGAGCGGGAGCGGAACCCCAGATACGCAGTATTTT; CDR3 protein: CASSWSGSGTPDTQYF
clone size: .; J gene: TRBJ2-3; V gene: TRBV2; D gene: TRBD2; CDR3 DNA: TGTGCCAGCAGTGAGTGGCGGGGGGGCTCAGATACGCAGTATTTT; CDR3 protein: CASSEWRGGSDTQYF
clone size: .; J gene: TRBJ2-1; V gene: TRBV12-3/TRBV12-4; D gene: .; CDR3 DNA: TGTGCCAGCAGTTTAGGGACAGAGCAGTTCTTC; CDR3 protein: CASSLGTEQFF
clone size: .; J gene: TRBJ2-2; V gene: TRBV25-1; D gene: TRBD1; CDR3 DNA: TGTGCCAGCAACAGGGGGACCGGGGAGCTGTTTTTT; CDR3 protein: CASNRGTGELFF
clone size: .; J gene: TRBJ2-5; V gene: TRBV7-9; D gene: .; CDR3 DNA: TGTGCCGGCAGCTGGGACGGTCAAGAGGCCCAGTACTTC; CDR3 protein: CAGSWDGQEAQYF
clone size: few; J gene: TRBJ2-4; V gene: TRBV11-3; D gene: .; CDR3 DNA: TGTGCCAGCAGCTTAGTATGTACAGCCTACCCCGGATACATTCAGTACTTC; CDR3 protein: CASSLVCTAYPGYIQYF
clone size: few; J gene: TRBJ1-5; V gene: TRBV6-6; D gene: .; CDR3 DNA: TGTGCCAGCATGGGGGGGGCGAATCAGCCCCAGCATTTT; CDR3 protein: CASMGGANQPQHF
clone size: many; J gene: TRBJ2-7; V gene: TRBV12-3/TRBV12-4; D gene: .; CDR3 DNA: TGTGCCAGCAGTTTAACCCAGGGAAACTCCTACGAGCAGTACTTC; CDR3 protein: CASSLTQGNSYEQYF
clone size: few; J gene: TRBJ1-5; V gene: TRBV28; D gene: .; CDR3 DNA: TGTGCCAGCAGTTTATGGCGGACTACTAATCAGCCCCAGCATTTT; CDR3 protein: CASSLWRTTNQPQHF
clone size: .; J gene: TRBJ2-5; V gene: TRBV15; D gene: .; CDR3 DNA: TGTGCCACCAGCAGAGATGCGGCGGAGACCCAGTACTTC; CDR3 protein: CATSRDAAETQYF
clone size: .; J gene: TRBJ1-5; V gene: TRBV5-5; D gene: TRBD1; CDR3 DNA: TGTGCCAGCAGCTCCCAGGGGGACCTTCGGCCCCAGCATTTT; CDR3 protein: CASSSQGDLRPQHF
clone size: .; J gene: TRBJ2-2; V gene: TRBV7-6; D gene: TRBD1; CDR3 DNA: TGTGCCAGCAGCAACCGGGACAGGGATGCCACCGGGGAGCTGTTTTTT; CDR3 protein: CASSNRDRDATGELFF
clone size: few; J gene: TRBJ1-1; V gene: TRBV12-3/TRBV12-4; D gene: .; CDR3 DNA: TGTGCCAGCAGACAGTCGGGACCGAACACTGAAGCTTTCTTT; CDR3 protein: CASRQSGPNTEAFF
clone size: many; J gene: TRBJ2-1; V gene: TRBV6-2/TRBV6-3; D gene: .; CDR3 DNA: TGTGCCTCCTCCCGGACCGGCTTCTTATACAATGAGCAGTTCTTC; CDR3 protein: CASSRTGFLYNEQFF
clone size: many; J gene: TRBJ1-5; V gene: TRBV9; D gene: .; CDR3 DNA: TGTGCCAGCAGCGCGGGGACCGGCAATCAGCCCCAGCATTTT; CDR3 protein: CASSAGTGNQPQHF
clone size: .; J gene: TRBJ1-1; V gene: TRBV12-3/TRBV12-4; D gene: .; CDR3 DNA: TGTGCCAGCAGCGGGGCAATGAACACTGAAGCTTTCTTT; CDR3 protein: CASSGAMNTEAFF
clone size: few; J gene: TRBJ2-1; V gene: TRBV20-1; D gene: TRBD2; CDR3 DNA: TGCAGTGCTAGAGCCAGCCCTAGCGGGGTACGCTACAATGAGCAGTTCTTC; CDR3 protein: CSARASPSGVRYNEQFF
clone size: .; J gene: TRBJ2-1; V gene: TRBV6-2/TRBV6-3; D gene: .; CDR3 DNA: TGTGCCAGCATATCCCCCTACAATGAGCAGTTCTTC; CDR3 protein: CASISPYNEQFF
clone size: few; J gene: TRBJ2-5; V gene: TRBV7-9; D gene: .; CDR3 DNA: TGTGCCAGCAGCCCGAGACAGTTTCAAGAGACCCAGTACTTC; CDR3 protein: CASSPRQFQETQYF
clone size: few; J gene: TRBJ2-3; V gene: TRBV20-1; D gene: .; CDR3 DNA: TGCAGTGCCGTGGGGGGCCTCACAGATACGCAGTATTTT; CDR3 protein: CSAVGGLTDTQYF
clone size: few; J gene: TRBJ2-2; V gene: TRBV5-1; D gene: TRBD1; CDR3 DNA: TGCGCCAGCAGCTCGGGACAGGCCACCGGGGAGCTGTTTTTT; CDR3 protein: CASSSGQATGELFF
clone size: many; J gene: TRBJ2-3; V gene: TRBV7-9; D gene: TRBD2; CDR3 DNA: TGTGCCAGCAGCCCGTGGACTAGCGGGGGGGCAGATACGCAGTATTTT; CDR3 protein: CASSPWTSGGADTQYF